This T cell receptor (beta chain) stems from a study of T cells expressing NK-cell markers. Background on the study: The TCR beta repertoires originated in sorted CD3+CD56+NKG2C+, CD3+CD56+NKG2C- and CD3+CD56-NKG2C+ T cells. In the group of eight sequenced donors, seven were HCMV-seropositive and one was seronegative.

CDR3 length equals 15 residues. The authors made TCR beta cDNA libraries by 5'RACE template switching. This switching added a universal primer site and UMIs. After re-calling the 5' RACE reads, TCRdb lists one entry per CDR3 protein, DNA absent. The specimen's table records about 460,000 distinct CDR3 sequences. Specimen: blood T cells: a sorted CD56 or NKG2C T cell subset, CD4+ or CD8+ T cells, or bulk PBMC T cells (not recorded which). The receptor was isolated from a woman in her fifties or sixties in good health. V and J are TRBV12-3 or TRBV12-4 and TRBJ2-5; without DNA, the TCRdb call of TRBD2 cannot be checked. CDR3 loop: CASSRAGGWKETQYF.